The text below deals with one T cell receptor (beta chain). This receptor's antigen is unknown. Within one base of it there is no much larger clone, and no base qualities were kept. Sample treatment or condition, as interpreted from the label and publication: around 19 received Ad26.COV2.S at low or high dose, single or two shots; about five received placebo; per-sample allocation not given. For vaccine and placebo recipients, the sequenced repertoires came from samples collected on day 63 after the first injection. Cohort 1b enrolled 25 to 30 adults aged 18-55 years at a single site in Boston, USA, between 29 July and 7 August 2020. As a vaccine, Ad26.COV2.S was a replication-incompetent adenovirus type 26 vector that expressed a prefusion-stabilized SARS-CoV-2 spike protein derived from the original Wuhan strain. Unmatched junction bases come to 10, with V trimmed by 6 bases and J by 6 bases. CDR1 and CDR2 were assigned from the germline V gene as SNHLY and FYNNEI. Reading from cysteine to phenylalanine, the CDR3 counts 14 amino acids. Here the CDR3 DNA is all that survives: 42 bases in frame from base 1.

TCRbeta CDR3 regions were sequenced with the immunoSEQ Assay. After extraction, genomic DNA underwent amplification by bias-controlled multiplex PCR, followed by high-throughput sequencing. Under the source paper's analysis protocol: To quantify the absolute abundance of every unique TCRbeta CDR3 region, sequences were collapsed and filtered. T cell fraction was estimated by normalizing TCRbeta template counts to usable DNA, which was measured by amplifying reference genes present in all nucleated cells. Repertoire TCRs were annotated as SARS-CoV-2-specific when V gene, CDR3 amino acid sequence and J gene were exactly matched to a known reactive TCR set. MIRA supplied the reference SARS-CoV-2 TCR set, which was filtered for enrichment in COVID-19-positive ImmuneCODE repertoires so that public or cross-reactive TCRs were removed. Using the MIRA antigens, annotated TCRs were further analysed by specific ORF or by position within an ORF. Breadth was defined as annotated unique rearrangements over total unique productive rearrangements; depth was the summed frequency of those rearrangements. Two-sided Wilcoxon rank-sum tests were applied when comparing TCR breadth between groups. TCRdb took this table from immuneACCESS and kept in-frame rearrangements with V and J called. Such tables lack part of the clones; where checked against another copy, unresolved V genes explain under half of the gap, and the rest is unexplained. Clone size and V and J calls were adopted from that table, with D and trimming inferred from the DNA. The sample has over 400,000 clones on record, around 92% of them singletons. More than 1.5% of the sample is taken by the ten largest.

The entry originates in a study of Ad26.COV2.S vaccination and SARS-CoV-2 variants (dated by TCRdb to the early 2020s). In terms of the full investigation: Vaccine-arm donors were drawn from COV1001, a multicentre, randomized, double-blind, placebo-controlled phase I-IIa trial of Ad26.COV2.S in healthy adults. Ad26.COV2.S was given intramuscularly at 5x10^10 or 1x10^11 viral particles, as a single shot or as two shots 56 days apart. TCRbeta repertoire sequencing was used to assess the specificity and breadth of SARS-CoV-2-reactive T cell receptors after Ad26.COV2.S vaccination. The TCR-sequenced set comprised about 32 samples: some 20 Ad26.COV2.S vaccine recipients, 5 placebo recipients and 8 SARS-CoV-2 convalescent individuals. Participants in the trial were split at random into five groups of five each, receiving low-dose or high-dose Ad26.COV2.S once or twice, or else placebo on both occasions. Throughout the experiments and outcome assessment, investigators stayed blinded to trial group allocation. General study outcomes and caveats: Spike-specific TCR breadth was higher in Ad26.COV2.S recipients than in placebo recipients (P = 0.0014). Vaccine and placebo recipients had similar non-spike TCR breadth, a finding consistent with the vaccine containing only spike. Comparing responses between vaccine doses or regimens was not something the study was powered to do. It was noted by the authors that total T cell responses may have been underestimated by the TCR breadth and depth analyses. After vaccination, substantial breadth of spike-specific CD8+ and CD4+ T cell responses was reported.

The clonotype was recovered from a person aged 18 to 59 who received the Ad26.COV2.S COVID-19 vaccine or a placebo. Rearrangement joined TRBV2 to TRBJ1-2; TRBD1 fits 7 bases in the junction. This specimen consisted of peripheral blood, obtained in a trial of Ad26.COV2.S vaccine versus placebo. CDR3 region: CASSILTTGNGYTF. The sequenced DNA is TGTGCCAGCAGCATATTAACGACAGGGAATGGCTACACCTTC.